This TCR beta chain is from a study of T cells after somatic rescue of genetic block. The assay was immunoSEQ multiplex PCR, and TCRdb's table has in-frame clones only and misses some. The repertoire includes roughly 120,000 clones, about 89% of them detected once, and more than 1.4% sits in the top ten. CDR3 length equals 16 residues. Germline loops: CDR1 SGHVS, CDR2 FQNEAQ. J gave up 5 bases and V 7 bases, and 12 bases lay outside the gene matches. This sequence originates from a woman under 30. The sequenced material came from peripheral blood mononuclear cells (PBMCs). V usage is TRBV7-8 and J usage is TRBJ2-3; 10 positions match TRBD2. The CDR3 here is CASTPESGGARDTQYF. CDR3 coding DNA: TGTGCCAGCACCCCGGAGAGCGGGGGGGCTAGAGATACGCAGTATTTT. The whole variable domain, filled in from reference TRBV7-8 and TRBJ2-3, reads GAGVSQSPRYKVAKRGQDVALRCDPISGHVSLFWYQQALGQGPEFLTYFQNEAQLDKSGLPSDRFFAERPEGSVSTLKIQRTQQEDSAVYLCASTPESGGARDTQYFGPGTRLTVL.